This T cell receptor (beta chain) stems from a study of cytomegalovirus exposure and HLA in healthy donors. Study-wide points: The authors enumerated 150 to 200 TCR beta chains as linked to cytomegalovirus. Subsequent analysis of the approximately 110 validation repertoires found a tendency for first-cohort TCR clusters to co-occur. Reports showed the classifier diagnosing cytomegalovirus status with high specificity and sensitivity.

Worth noting for this clone: The antigen remains undetermined.

The length of the CDR3 is 16 residues. Between the trimmed V and J ends, which lost 0 bases and 4 bases, there was a span of 13 bases. CDR1 is MNHEY and CDR2 is SVGAGI in the germline V gene. Only in-frame clones appear in the TCRdb table, and some are missing; sequencing was by immunoSEQ multiplex PCR. The sample has some 110,000 clones; 86% are singletons. This TCR derives from a man between 18 and 35 years old in good health and CMV-seronegative. The rearrangement uses TRBV6-5 and TRBJ1-3; D is uncertain. The material sequenced was PBMCs. The CDR3 here is CASSYSKNYVGNTIYF. The CDR3 DNA reads TGTGCCAGCAGTTACTCGAAAAACTACGTAGGAAACACCATATATTTT.